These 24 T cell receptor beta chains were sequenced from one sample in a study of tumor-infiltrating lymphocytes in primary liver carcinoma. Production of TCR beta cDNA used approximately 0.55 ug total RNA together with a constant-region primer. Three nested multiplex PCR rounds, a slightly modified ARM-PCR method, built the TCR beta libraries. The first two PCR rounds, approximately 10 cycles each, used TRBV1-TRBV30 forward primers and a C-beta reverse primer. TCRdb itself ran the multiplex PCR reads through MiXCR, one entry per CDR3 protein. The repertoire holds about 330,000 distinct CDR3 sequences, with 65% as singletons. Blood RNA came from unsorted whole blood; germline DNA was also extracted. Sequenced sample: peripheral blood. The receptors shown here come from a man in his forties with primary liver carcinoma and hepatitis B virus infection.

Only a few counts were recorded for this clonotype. The CDR3 DNA reads TGTGCCAGTAGTATTTGGTGGGACAATGATCCTTTCTTT. Protein sequence: CASSIWWDNDPFF. The rearrangement joins TRBV19 to TRBJ1-1; maybe TRBD1 (6 bases). CDR1 and CDR2 (germline): LNHDA, SQIVND (reference sequence). V lost 3 bases to trimming and J lost 12 bases, with 17 bases between them. CDR3 length equals 13 residues.

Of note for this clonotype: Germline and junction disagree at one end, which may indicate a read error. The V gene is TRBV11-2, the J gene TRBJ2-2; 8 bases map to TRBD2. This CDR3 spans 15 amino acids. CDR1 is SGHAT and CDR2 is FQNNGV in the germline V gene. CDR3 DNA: TGTGCCAGCAGCTTAGACGCGGGAGGTACCGGGGAGCCGTTCTTT. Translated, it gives CASSLDAGGTGEPFF.

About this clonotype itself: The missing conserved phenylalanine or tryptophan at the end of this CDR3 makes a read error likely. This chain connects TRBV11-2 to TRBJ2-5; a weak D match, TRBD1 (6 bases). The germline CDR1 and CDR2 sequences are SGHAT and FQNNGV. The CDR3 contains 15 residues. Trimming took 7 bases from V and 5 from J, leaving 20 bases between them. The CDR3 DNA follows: TGTGCCAGCATCCCTATCTCGACAGGTTCCGAGACCCAGTACTCC. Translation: CASIPISTGSETQYS.

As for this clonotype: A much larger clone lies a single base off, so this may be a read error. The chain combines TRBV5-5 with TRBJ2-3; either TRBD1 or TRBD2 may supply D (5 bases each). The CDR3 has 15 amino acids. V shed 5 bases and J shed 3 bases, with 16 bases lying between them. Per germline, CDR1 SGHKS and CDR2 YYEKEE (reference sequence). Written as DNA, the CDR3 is TGTGCCAGCAGATACTCCGTTGGGGGTACAGATACGCAGTATTTT. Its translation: CASRYSVGGTDTQYF.

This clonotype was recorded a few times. The CDR3 reads CASTRGGQSYEQYF. CDR3 sequence (DNA): TGTGCCAGCACTCGCGGGGGGCAGTCCTACGAGCAGTACTTC. The V and J genes are TRBV6-1 and TRBJ2-7, with 8 bases that match TRBD2. The CDR3 totals 14 residues. V trimming: 7 bases; J trimming: 1 base; junction bases outside the gene matches: 6. The germline CDR1 and CDR2 sequences are MNHNS and SASEGT.

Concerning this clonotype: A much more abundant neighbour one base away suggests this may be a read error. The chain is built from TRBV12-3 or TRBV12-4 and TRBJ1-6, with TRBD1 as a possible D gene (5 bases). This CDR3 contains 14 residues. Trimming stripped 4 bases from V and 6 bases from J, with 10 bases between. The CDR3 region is CASSSRDLNSPLHF. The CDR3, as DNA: TGTGCCAGCAGTTCCCGGGACCTTAATTCACCCCTCCACTTT.

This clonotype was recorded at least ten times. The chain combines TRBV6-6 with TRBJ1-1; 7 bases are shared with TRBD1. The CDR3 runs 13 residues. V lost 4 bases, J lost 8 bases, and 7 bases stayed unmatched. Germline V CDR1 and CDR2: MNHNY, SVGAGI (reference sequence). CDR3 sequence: CASSLTGAMEAFF. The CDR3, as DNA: TGTGCCAGCAGTTTAACAGGGGCGATGGAAGCTTTCTTT.

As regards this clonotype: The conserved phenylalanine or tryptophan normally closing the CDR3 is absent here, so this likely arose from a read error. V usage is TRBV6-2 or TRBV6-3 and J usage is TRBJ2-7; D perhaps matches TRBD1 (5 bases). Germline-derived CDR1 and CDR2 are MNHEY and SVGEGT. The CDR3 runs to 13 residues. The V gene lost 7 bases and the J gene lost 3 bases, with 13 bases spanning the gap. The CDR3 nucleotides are TGTGCCAGCACCTCAGGGAATCTCTACGAGCAGTACTTG. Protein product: CASTSGNLYEQYL.

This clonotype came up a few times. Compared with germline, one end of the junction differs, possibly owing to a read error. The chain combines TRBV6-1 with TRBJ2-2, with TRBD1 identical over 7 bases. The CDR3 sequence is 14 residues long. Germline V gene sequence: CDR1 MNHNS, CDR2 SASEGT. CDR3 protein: CASSENRGTGELFF. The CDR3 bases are TGCGCCAGCAGTGAGAACAGGGGAACCGGGGAGCTGTTTTTT.

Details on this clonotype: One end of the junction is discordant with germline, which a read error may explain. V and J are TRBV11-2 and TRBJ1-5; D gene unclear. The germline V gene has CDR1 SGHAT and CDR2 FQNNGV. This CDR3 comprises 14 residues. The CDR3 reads CPSSLPGIGQPQCF. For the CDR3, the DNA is TGTCCCAGCAGCTTACCCGGGATAGGTCAGCCCCAGTGTTTT.

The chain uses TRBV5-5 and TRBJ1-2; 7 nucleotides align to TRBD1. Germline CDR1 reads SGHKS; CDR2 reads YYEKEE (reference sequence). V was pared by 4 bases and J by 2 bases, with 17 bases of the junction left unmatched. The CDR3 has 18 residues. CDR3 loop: CASSLRDSALLTNYGYTF. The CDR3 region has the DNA TGTGCCAGCAGCCTACGGGACAGCGCGCTTTTAACAAACTATGGCTACACCTTC. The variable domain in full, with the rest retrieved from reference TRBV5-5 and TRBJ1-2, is DAGVTQSPTHLIKTRGQQVTLRCSPISGHKSVSWYQQVLGQGPQFIFQYYEKEERGRGNFPDRFSARQFPNYSSELNVNALLLGDSALYLCASSLRDSALLTNYGYTFGSGTRLTVV.

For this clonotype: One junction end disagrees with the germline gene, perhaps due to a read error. The DNA for the CDR3 is TGTGCCAGCAGTTACACTACCCACTGGAGGAACGCTGAAGCTTTCTTT. Protein sequence: CASSYTTHWRNAEAFF. V is TRBV6-5 and J is TRBJ1-1; D not resolved. CDR3 length equals 16 residues. Germline loops: CDR1 MNHEY, CDR2 SVGAGI.

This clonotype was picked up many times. The CDR3 region is CASSYPRSGSSYNEQFF. In nucleotides, the CDR3 is TGTGCCAGCAGCTACCCTCGGAGCGGGAGCTCCTACAATGAGCAGTTCTTC. The chain recombines TRBV5-4 with TRBJ2-1; 8 positions agree with TRBD2. The CDR3 contains 17 residues. With V trimmed by 3 bases and J by 0 bases, 8 bases remained unmatched. Germline V gene lookup returns CDR1 SGHNT and CDR2 YYREEE (reference sequence).

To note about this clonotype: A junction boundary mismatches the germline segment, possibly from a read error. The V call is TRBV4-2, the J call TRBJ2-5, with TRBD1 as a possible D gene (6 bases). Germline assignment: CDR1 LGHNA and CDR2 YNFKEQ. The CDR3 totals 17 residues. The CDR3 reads CVSSQGYSTGSQETQYF. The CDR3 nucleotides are TGCGTCAGCAGCCAAGGCTACTCGACAGGATCCCAAGAGACCCAGTACTTC.

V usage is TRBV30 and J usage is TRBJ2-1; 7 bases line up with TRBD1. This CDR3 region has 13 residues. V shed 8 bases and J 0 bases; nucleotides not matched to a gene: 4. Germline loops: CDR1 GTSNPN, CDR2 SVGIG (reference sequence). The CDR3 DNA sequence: TGTGCCACCCGGGACAGCTCCTACAATGAGCAGTTCTTC. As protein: CATRDSSYNEQFF.

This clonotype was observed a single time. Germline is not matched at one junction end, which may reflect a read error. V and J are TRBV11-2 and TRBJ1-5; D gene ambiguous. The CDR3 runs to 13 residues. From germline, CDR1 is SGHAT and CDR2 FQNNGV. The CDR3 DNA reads TGTCCCAGCAGCGTTGGGTCTAATCAGCCCCAGCATTTT. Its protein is CPSSVGSNQPQHF. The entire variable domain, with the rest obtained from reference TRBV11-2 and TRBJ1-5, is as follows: EAGVAQSPRYKIIEKRQSVAFWCNPISGHATLYWYQQILGQGPKLLIQFQNNGVVDDSQLPKDRFSAERLKGVDSTLKIQPAKLEDSAVYLCPSSVGSNQPQHFGDGTRLSIL.

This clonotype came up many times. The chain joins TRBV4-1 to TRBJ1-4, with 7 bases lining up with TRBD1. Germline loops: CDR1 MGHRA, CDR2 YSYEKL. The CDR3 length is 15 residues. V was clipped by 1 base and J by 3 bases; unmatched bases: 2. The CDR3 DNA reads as TGCGCCAGCAGCCAAGGGGGACAGCCTAATGAAAAACTGTTTTTT. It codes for CASSQGGQPNEKLFF.

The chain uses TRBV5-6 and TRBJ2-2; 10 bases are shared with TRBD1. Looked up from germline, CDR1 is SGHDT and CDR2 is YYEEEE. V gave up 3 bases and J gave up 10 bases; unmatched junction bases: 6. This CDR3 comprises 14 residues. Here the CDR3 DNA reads TGTGCCAGCAGCTCCGGGACAGGGGTGACGGAGCTGTTTTTT. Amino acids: CASSSGTGVTELFF.

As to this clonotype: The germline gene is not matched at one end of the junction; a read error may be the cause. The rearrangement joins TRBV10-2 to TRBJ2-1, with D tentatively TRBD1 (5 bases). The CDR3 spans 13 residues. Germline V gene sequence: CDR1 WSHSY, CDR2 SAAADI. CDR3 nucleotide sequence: TGCACCAGCAGTGGGGCGACAACCGATGAGCAGTTCTTC. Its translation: CTSSGATTDEQFF.

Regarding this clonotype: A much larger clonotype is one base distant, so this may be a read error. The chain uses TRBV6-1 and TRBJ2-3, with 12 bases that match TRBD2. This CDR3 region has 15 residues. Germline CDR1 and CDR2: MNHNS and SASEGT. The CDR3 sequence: CASRRTSGVLETQCF. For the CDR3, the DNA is TGTGCCAGCCGCCGGACTAGCGGGGTCCTAGAGACGCAGTGTTTT.

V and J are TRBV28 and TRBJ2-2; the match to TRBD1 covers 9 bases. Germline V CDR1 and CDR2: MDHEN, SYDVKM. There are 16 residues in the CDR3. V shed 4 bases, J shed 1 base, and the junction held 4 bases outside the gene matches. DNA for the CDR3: TGTGCCAGCAGTTGGGGACAGGGTGGGAACACCGGGGAGCTGTTTTTT. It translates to CASSWGQGGNTGELFF. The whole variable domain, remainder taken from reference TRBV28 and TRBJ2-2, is DVKVTQSSRYLVKRTGEKVFLECVQDMDHENMFWYRQDPGLGLRLIYFSYDVKMKEKGDIPEGYSVSREKKERFSLILESASTNQTSMYLCASSWGQGGNTGELFFGEGSRLTVL.

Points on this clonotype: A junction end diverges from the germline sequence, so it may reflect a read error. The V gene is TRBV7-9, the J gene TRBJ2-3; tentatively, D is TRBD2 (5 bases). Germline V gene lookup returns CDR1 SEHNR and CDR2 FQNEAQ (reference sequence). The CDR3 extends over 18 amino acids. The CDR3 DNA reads TGTACCAGCACCCCGCGGTTTACGGGAACCCCAAGCACAGATACGCAGTATTTT. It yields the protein CTSTPRFTGTPSTDTQYF.

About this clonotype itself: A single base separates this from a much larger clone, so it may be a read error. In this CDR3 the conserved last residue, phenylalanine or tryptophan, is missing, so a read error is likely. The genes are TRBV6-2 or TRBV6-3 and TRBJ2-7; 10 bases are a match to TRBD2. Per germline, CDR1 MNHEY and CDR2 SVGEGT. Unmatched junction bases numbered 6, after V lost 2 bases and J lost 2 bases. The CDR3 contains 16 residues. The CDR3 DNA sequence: TGTGCCAGCAGTTACCCGCTAGCGGGAGACCCCTACGAGCAGTACCTC. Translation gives CASSYPLAGDPYEQYL.

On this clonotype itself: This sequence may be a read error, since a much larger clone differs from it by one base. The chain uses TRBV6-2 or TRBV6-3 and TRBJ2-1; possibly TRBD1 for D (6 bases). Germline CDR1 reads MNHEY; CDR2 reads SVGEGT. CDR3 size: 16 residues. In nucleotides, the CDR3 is TGTGTCAGCAGTTCCCGCGGACAGATTAATCACAATGAGCAGTTCTTC. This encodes CVSSSRGQINHNEQFF.